This TCR beta chain was found in a study of T cell responses to AZD1222 COVID-19 vaccine. General study findings and limits: Just a handful of AZD1222 recipients were seropositive at baseline. The repertoires were collected only after the peak T cell response.

The V gene's germline CDR1 is LGHNA and CDR2 YNFKEQ. Trimming stripped 1 base from V and 0 bases from J, with 12 bases between. This CDR3 is built from 17 residues. For this clone: Its matching antigen is unknown.

Assay used: immunoSEQ multiplex PCR; TCRdb lists only in-frame clones, some missing. The sample records 90,000 to 120,000 clones, nearly 90% being singletons. Second-dose intervals of approximately 4 or approximately 12 weeks were pooled. The gene calls are TRBV4-2 and TRBJ1-4; D remains unclear. This specimen was peripheral blood, taken 28 days after the second AZD1222 dose. The sequence was collected from an adult who received the AZD1222 COVID-19 vaccine. The CDR3 nucleotides read TGTGCCAGCAGCCAAGGAAGACGAGTTGCAACTAATGAAAAACTGTTTTTT. Protein: CASSQGRRVATNEKLFF.